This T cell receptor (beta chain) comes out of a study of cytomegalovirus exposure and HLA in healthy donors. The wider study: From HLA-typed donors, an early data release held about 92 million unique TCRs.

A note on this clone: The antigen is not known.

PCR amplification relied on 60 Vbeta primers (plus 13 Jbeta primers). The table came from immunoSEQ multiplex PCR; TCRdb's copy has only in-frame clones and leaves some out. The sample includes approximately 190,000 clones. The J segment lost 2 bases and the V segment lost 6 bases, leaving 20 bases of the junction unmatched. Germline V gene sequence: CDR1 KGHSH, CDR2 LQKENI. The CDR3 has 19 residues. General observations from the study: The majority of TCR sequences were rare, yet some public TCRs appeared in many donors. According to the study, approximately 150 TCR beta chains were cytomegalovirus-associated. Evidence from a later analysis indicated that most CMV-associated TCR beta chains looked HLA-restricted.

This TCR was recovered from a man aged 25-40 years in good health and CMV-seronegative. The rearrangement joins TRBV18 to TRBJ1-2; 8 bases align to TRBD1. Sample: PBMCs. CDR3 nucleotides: TGTGCCAGCTCGAACCGGGACAGGATCACTTACACCCGCAACTATGGCTACACCTTC. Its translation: CASSNRDRITYTRNYGYTF.